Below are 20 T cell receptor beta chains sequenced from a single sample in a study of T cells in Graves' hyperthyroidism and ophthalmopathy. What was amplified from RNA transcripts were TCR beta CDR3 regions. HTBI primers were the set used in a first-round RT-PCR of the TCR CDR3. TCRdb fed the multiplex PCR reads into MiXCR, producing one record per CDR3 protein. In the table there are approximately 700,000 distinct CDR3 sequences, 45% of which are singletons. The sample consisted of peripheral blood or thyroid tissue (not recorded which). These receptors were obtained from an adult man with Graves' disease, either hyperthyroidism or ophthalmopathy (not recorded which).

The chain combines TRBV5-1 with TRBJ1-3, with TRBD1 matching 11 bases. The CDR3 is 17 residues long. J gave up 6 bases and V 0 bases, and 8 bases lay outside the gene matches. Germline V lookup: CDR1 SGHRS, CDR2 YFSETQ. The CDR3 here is CASSLAGTGGLINTIYF. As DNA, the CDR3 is TGCGCCAGCAGCTTGGCTGGGACAGGGGGTTTGATAAACACCATATATTTT.

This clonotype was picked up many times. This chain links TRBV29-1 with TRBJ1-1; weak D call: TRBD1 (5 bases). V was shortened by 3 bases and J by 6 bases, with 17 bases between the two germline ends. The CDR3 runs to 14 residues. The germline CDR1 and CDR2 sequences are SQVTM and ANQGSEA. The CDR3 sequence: CSVDVGRAHAEAFF. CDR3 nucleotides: TGCAGCGTTGATGTGGGGCGAGCTCACGCTGAAGCTTTCTTT.

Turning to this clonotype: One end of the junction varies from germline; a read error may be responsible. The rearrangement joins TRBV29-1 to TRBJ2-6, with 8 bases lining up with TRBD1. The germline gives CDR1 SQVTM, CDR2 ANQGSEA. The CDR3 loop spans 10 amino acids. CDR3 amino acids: CSVQGAVGAF. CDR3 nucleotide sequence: TGCAGCGTCCAGGGGGCTGTAGGAGCTTTC.

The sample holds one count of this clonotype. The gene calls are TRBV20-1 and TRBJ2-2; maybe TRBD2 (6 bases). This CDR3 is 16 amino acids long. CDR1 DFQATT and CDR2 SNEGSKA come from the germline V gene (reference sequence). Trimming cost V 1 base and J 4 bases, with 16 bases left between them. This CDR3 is CSARGAGRQFTGELFF. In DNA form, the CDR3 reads TGCAGTGCTAGAGGTGCGGGGCGGCAGTTCACCGGGGAGCTGTTTTTT.

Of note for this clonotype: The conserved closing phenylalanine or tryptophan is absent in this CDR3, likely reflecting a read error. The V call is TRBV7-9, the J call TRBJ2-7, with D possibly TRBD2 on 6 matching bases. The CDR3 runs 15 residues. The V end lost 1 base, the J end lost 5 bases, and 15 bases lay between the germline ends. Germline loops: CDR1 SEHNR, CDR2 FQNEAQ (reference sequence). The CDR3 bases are TGTGCCAGCAGCTTAGTAACGGGGGAGTGGAACGAGCAGTACCTA. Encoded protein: CASSLVTGEWNEQYL.

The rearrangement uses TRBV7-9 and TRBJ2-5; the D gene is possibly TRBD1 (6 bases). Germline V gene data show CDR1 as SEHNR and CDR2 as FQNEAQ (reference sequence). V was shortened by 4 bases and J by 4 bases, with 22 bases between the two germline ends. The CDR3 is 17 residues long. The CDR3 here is CASSSHDLQGPGETQYF. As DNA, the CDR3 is TGTGCCAGCAGCTCGCACGACCTACAGGGTCCGGGAGAGACCCAGTACTTC.

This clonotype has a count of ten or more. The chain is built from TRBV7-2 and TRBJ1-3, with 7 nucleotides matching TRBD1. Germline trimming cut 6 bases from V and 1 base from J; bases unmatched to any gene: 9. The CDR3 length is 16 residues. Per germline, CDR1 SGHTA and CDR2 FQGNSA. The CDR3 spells CASSPDRAASGNTIYF. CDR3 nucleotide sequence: TGTGCCAGCAGTCCCGACAGGGCTGCGTCTGGAAACACCATATATTTT.

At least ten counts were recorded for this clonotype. The CDR3 loop reads CATSIGTLNTEAFF. CDR3 in DNA: TGTGCCACCAGCATCGGGACACTGAACACTGAAGCTTTCTTT. The chain joins TRBV15 to TRBJ1-1; D perhaps matches TRBD1 (6 bases). The V and J ends lost 4 bases and 0 bases respectively, with 9 bases between them. Germline-derived CDR1 and CDR2 are LNHNV and YYDKDF (reference sequence). The CDR3 totals 14 residues.

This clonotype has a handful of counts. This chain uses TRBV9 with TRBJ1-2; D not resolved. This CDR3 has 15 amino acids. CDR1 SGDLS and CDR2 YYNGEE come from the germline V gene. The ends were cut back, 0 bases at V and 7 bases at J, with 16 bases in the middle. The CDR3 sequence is CASSVEPEMALGYTF. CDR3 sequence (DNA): TGTGCCAGCAGCGTAGAGCCAGAGATGGCGCTTGGCTACACCTTC.

CDR3 loop: CASSARKWRGSSYEQYF. For the CDR3, the DNA is TGTGCCAGCAGTGCTAGAAAGTGGCGGGGGAGCTCCTACGAGCAGTACTTC. The chain employs TRBV2 and TRBJ2-7; 7 bases align to TRBD2. V lost 4 bases and J lost 0; bases outside the gene matches: 12. The length of the CDR3 is 17 residues. Germline-derived CDR1 and CDR2 are SNHLY and FYNNEI.

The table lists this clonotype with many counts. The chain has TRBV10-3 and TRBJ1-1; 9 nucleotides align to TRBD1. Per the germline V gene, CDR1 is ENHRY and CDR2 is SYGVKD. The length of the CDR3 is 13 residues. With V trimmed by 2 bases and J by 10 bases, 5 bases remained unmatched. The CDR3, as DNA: TGTGCCATCAGTGAGGACAGGGGGTCCGCAGCTTTCTTT. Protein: CAISEDRGSAAFF.

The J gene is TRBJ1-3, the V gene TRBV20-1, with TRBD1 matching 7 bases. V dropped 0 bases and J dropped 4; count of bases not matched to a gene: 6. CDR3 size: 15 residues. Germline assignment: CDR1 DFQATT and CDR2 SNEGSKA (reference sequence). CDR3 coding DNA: TGCAGTGCTAGAGAAAGGGACAGAGGGGGAAACACCATATATTTT. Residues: CSARERDRGGNTIYF.

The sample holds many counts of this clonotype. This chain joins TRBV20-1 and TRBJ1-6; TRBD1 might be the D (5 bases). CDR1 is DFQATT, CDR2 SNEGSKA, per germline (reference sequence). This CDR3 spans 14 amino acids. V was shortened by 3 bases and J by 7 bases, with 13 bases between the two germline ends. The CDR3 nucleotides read TGCAGTGCTAGGCGGGGGGGGACCAATTCACCCCTCCACTTT. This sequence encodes CSARRGGTNSPLHF.

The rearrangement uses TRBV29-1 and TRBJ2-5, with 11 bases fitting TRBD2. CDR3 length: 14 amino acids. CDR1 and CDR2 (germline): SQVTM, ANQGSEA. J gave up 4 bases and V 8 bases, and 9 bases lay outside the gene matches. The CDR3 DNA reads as TGCAGCTTAGGCCTAGCGGGAGGAGGAGAGACCCAGTACTTC. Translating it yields CSLGLAGGGETQYF. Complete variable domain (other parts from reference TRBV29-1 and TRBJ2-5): SAVISQKPSRDICQRGTSLTIQCQVDSQVTMMFWYRQQPGQSLTLIATANQGSEATYESGFVIDKFPISRPNLTFSTLTVSNMSPEDSSIYLCSLGLAGGGETQYFGPGTRLLVL.

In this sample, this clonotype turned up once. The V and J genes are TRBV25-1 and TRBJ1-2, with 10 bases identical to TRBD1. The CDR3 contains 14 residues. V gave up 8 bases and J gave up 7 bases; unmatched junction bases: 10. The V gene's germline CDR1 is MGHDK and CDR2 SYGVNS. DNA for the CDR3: TGTGCCAGCCCCACCTCGACAGGGGGCCGTGGCTACACCTTC. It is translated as CASPTSTGGRGYTF.

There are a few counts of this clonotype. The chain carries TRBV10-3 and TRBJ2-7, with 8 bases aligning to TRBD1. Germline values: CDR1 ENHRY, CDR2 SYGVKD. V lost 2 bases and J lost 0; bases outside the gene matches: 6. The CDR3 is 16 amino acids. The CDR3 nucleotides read TGTGCCATCAGTGAGCAGGACAGGGTTAGCTCCTACGAGCAGTACTTC. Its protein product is CAISEQDRVSSYEQYF.

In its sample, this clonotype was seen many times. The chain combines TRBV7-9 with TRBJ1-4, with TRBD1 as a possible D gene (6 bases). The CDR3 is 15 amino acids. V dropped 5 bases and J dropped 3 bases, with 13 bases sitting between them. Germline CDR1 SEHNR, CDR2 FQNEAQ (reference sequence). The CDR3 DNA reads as TGTGCCAGCAGCCGAACCGGACAGCCTAATGAAAAACTGTTTTTT. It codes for CASSRTGQPNEKLFF.

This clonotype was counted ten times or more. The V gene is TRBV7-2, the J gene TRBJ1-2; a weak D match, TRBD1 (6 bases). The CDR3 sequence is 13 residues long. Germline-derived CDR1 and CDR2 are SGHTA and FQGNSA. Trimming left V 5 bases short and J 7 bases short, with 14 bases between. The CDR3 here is CASSRTGYGGYTF. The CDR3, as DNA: TGTGCCAGCAGCCGTACAGGGTACGGTGGCTACACCTTC. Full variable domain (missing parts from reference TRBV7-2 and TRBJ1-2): GAGVSQSPSNKVTEKGKDVELRCDPISGHTALYWYRQSLGQGLEFLIYFQGNSAPDKSGLPSDRFSAERTGGSVSTLTIQRTQQEDSAVYLCASSRTGYGGYTFGSGTRLTVV.

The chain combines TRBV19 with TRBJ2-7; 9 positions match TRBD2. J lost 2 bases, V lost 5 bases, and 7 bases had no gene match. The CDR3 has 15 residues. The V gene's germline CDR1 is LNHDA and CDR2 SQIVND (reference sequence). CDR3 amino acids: CASSPLTSGAYEQYF. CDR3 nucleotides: TGTGCCAGTAGTCCCCTGACTAGCGGAGCCTACGAGCAGTACTTC.

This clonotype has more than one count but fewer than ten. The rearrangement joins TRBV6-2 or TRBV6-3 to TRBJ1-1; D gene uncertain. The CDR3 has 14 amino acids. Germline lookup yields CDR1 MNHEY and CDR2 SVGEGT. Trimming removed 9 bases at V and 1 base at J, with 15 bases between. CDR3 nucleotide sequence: TGTGCCAGTTCCGCAGTATGGGGGAACACTGAAGCTTTCTTT. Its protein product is CASSAVWGNTEAFF.